This T cell receptor (beta chain) came from a study of blood T cell repertoires in COVID-19. About the study: PBMCs, B-cell-depleted T cells, or T cells were the source of the cDNA or gDNA that made up the material.

Data came from immunoSEQ multiplex PCR; TCRdb stores just in-frame clones and leaves some out. The table has roughly 220,000 clones, more than 80% seen once. Per germline, CDR1 SGHRS and CDR2 YFSETQ. This CDR3 comprises 17 residues. The trim removed 0 bases at V and 0 bases at J, leaving 7 bases unmatched. Everyone who took part was about 18 to 90 years old, and they came from 24 US areas. Researchers sorted participants into cohorts using their self-reported clinical history. The specimen sequenced was PBMCs or T cells enriched from blood (not recorded which). This sequence joins TRBV5-1 and TRBJ2-3; 7 bases align to TRBD1. The source is a woman in her late teens or twenties in a cohort exposed to, infected with or recovered from COVID-19 (not recorded which). CDR3 nucleotide sequence: TGCGCCAGCAGCTTGGGGGGGACAGCCTCTAGCACAGATACGCAGTATTTT. Its translation is CASSLGGTASSTDTQYF.